Presented here are 9 T cell receptor beta chains from one specimen sequenced in a study of OX40 agonist ivuxolimab in advanced cancers. Generated by immunoSEQ multiplex PCR, the TCRdb table keeps only in-frame clones and is missing some. The sample lists about 40,000 clones, roughly 77% occurring once. The sample here was CD4+ or CD8+ T cells sorted from blood, taken in a trial of the OX40 agonist ivuxolimab. These TCRs come from an adult with an advanced solid tumor such as melanoma, head and neck, liver or kidney cancer.

J is TRBJ2-2 and V is TRBV11-3; 8 positions match TRBD2. Germline V gene lookup returns CDR1 SGHNT and CDR2 YENEEA. The CDR3 runs 14 residues. The ends lost 4 bases at V and 4 bases at J; junction bases unmatched: 2. CDR3 loop: CASSSRGGTGELFF. CDR3 bases: TGTGCCAGCAGCTCCCGGGGGGGCACCGGGGAGCTGTTTTTT.

V and J are TRBV15 and TRBJ2-3; tentatively, D is TRBD2 (6 bases). CDR1 is LNHNV and CDR2 is YYDKDF in the germline V gene (reference sequence). CDR3 size: 13 residues. V lost 0 bases to trimming and J lost 8 bases, with 9 bases between them. CDR3 DNA: TGTGCCACCAGCAGAGATGGGGGAGGTACGCAGTATTTT. Translating it yields CATSRDGGGTQYF.

A single count supports this clone. The chain combines TRBV18 with TRBJ2-5; 9 bases match TRBD1. There are 14 residues in the CDR3. Germline V gene sequence: CDR1 KGHSH, CDR2 LQKENI. Losses at the gene ends were 7 bases for V and 2 bases for J; bases not matched to a gene: 5. CDR3 DNA: TGTGCCAGCTTGCCTGGGACAGGGCAAGAGACCCAGTACTTC. As protein: CASLPGTGQETQYF.

The chain has TRBV7-9 and TRBJ1-4, with no clear D. This CDR3 spans 15 amino acids. CDR1 and CDR2 from the germline V gene are SEHNR and FQNEAQ (reference sequence). V was clipped by 2 bases and J by 3 bases, with 10 bases between them. CDR3 DNA sequence: TGTGCCAGCAGCTTACTCGGTTGGGCTAATGAAAAACTGTTTTTT. Protein product: CASSLLGWANEKLFF.

This clone has just one count. The chain combines TRBV7-9 with TRBJ2-1; D remains unclear. The CDR3 totals 16 residues. CDR1 and CDR2 from the germline V gene are SEHNR and FQNEAQ (reference sequence). V lost 5 bases to trimming and J lost 4 bases, with 18 bases between them. The CDR3 DNA reads as TGTGCCAGCAGCCAGGCACAAGAGGAGCCATACAATGAGCAGTTCTTC. This gives the protein CASSQAQEEPYNEQFF.

This chain connects TRBV18 to TRBJ2-1, with 9 bases fitting TRBD2. This CDR3 region has 18 residues. Germline trimming cut 4 bases from V and 3 bases from J; bases unmatched to any gene: 13. CDR1 is KGHSH and CDR2 is LQKENI in the germline V gene. The CDR3 is CASSQSRGRAGGYNEQFF. In DNA form, the CDR3 reads TGTGCCAGCTCACAAAGCCGCGGGAGGGCCGGTGGCTACAATGAGCAGTTCTTC.

This sequence joins TRBV7-2 and TRBJ2-5; TRBD1 might be the D (6 bases). The length of the CDR3 is 14 residues. Trimming took 7 bases from V and 3 from J, leaving 15 bases between them. Germline lookup yields CDR1 SGHTA and CDR2 FQGNSA. Here the CDR3 DNA reads TGTGCCAGCAACCCGGCCGCAGGGGAAGAGACCCAGTACTTC. Translated, it gives CASNPAAGEETQYF. Looking up the rest from reference TRBV7-2 and TRBJ2-5 gives the full variable domain: GAGVSQSPSNKVTEKGKDVELRCDPISGHTALYWYRQSLGQGLEFLIYFQGNSAPDKSGLPSDRFSAERTGGSVSTLTIQRTQQEDSAVYLCASNPAAGEETQYFGPGTRLLVL.

The rearrangement joins TRBV7-6 to TRBJ2-1; 10 bases match TRBD2. The ends lost 8 bases at V and 6 bases at J; junction bases unmatched: 7. The CDR3 is 14 amino acids. Germline CDR1 and CDR2: SGHVS and FNYEAQ. CDR3 protein: CASQTSGVANEQFF. For the CDR3, the DNA is TGTGCCAGCCAAACTAGCGGGGTAGCCAATGAGCAGTTCTTC.

V and J are TRBV11-2 and TRBJ1-3; D remains unclear. Germline values: CDR1 SGHAT, CDR2 FQNNGV. V gave up 3 bases and J gave up 5 bases, with 5 bases separating them. This CDR3 spans 12 amino acids. CDR3 residues: CASSLRRNTIYF. The CDR3 nucleotides are TGTGCCAGCAGCTTGAGGCGAAACACCATATATTTT. Looking up the rest from reference TRBV11-2 and TRBJ1-3 gives the full variable domain: EAGVAQSPRYKIIEKRQSVAFWCNPISGHATLYWYQQILGQGPKLLIQFQNNGVVDDSQLPKDRFSAERLKGVDSTLKIQPAKLEDSAVYLCASSLRRNTIYFGEGSWLTVV.